This entry lists 27 T cell receptor beta chains sequenced from one sample in a study of identifying expanded T cells in peripheral blood (dated by TCRdb to between 2017 and 2020). Library preparation used the immunoSEQ multiplex PCR assay. TCRdb's version of the immuneACCESS table is confined to in-frame rearrangements and falls short of the full clone set. An unresolved V gene accounts for under half of the shortfall where checked; the remainder is of unknown origin. The sample table shows approximately 90,000 clones, and 70% to 90% are seen once. The ten largest account for roughly 5.5% of the sample. Sequencing was performed on blood. The receptors were gathered from a person aged 18 to 75 in good health.

The V gene is TRBV6-6, the J gene TRBJ2-5; no definite D call. This CDR3 region has 12 residues. The V end was cut by 0 bases, the J end by 7 bases, with 6 bases between. Germline assignment: CDR1 MNHNY and CDR2 SVGAGI (reference sequence). This CDR3 reads CASSYSMGTQYF. The CDR3 nucleotides are TGTGCCAGCAGTTACTCGATGGGGACCCAGTACTTC.

The chain joins TRBV13 to TRBJ2-3; 10 nucleotides match TRBD1. The CDR3 contains 13 residues. The V gene's germline CDR1 is PRHDT and CDR2 FYEKMQ (reference sequence). V was pared by 8 bases and J by 4 bases, with 3 bases of the junction left unmatched. The CDR3 DNA follows: TGTGCCAGCGGGGGACAGGGGCCAGATACGCAGTATTTT. This codes for CASGGQGPDTQYF.

The chain carries TRBV27 and TRBJ2-3, with D possibly being TRBD1 or TRBD2 (5 bases each). This CDR3 is 18 amino acids long. Looked up from germline, CDR1 is MNHEY and CDR2 is SMNVEV (reference sequence). V was clipped by 5 bases and J by 6 bases, with 27 bases between them. CDR3 sequence reads: CASSPAQQGQRGRDTQYF. The CDR3 DNA reads as TGTGCCAGCAGTCCCGCCCAACAAGGCCAGAGGGGAAGGGATACGCAGTATTTT.

The chain joins TRBV30 to TRBJ1-1; no reliable D call. The CDR3 runs 13 residues. The germline CDR1 and CDR2 sequences are GTSNPN and SVGIG (reference sequence). V was trimmed by 2 bases and J by 6 bases, leaving 13 bases between them. CDR3 bases: TGTGCCTGGAGTCCGGGATCACGGGCTGAAGCTTTCTTT. This translates into CAWSPGSRAEAFF.

This clone showed up just a few times. The chain links TRBV30 to TRBJ1-2; maybe TRBD1 (5 bases). V lost 4 bases to trimming and J lost 4 bases, with 19 bases between them. Germline V lookup: CDR1 GTSNPN, CDR2 SVGIG (reference sequence). This CDR3 has 15 residues. The chain's CDR3 is CAWNPPQGSSYGYTF. For the CDR3, the DNA is TGTGCCTGGAATCCCCCGCAGGGAAGTAGCTATGGCTACACCTTC.

The V gene is TRBV18, the J gene TRBJ1-2; 8 bases are shared with TRBD1. The V gene end was trimmed by 3 bases and the J gene end by 0 bases; junction bases not matched to a gene: 6. The CDR3 spans 16 residues. Germline values: CDR1 KGHSH, CDR2 LQKENI. The CDR3 DNA follows: TGTGCCAGCTCACCCACGACAGGGGCTTCTAACTATGGCTACACCTTC. It yields the protein CASSPTTGASNYGYTF.

This chain joins TRBV7-6 and TRBJ1-3; TRBD1 agrees at 8 bases. CDR3 length equals 14 residues. Germline loops: CDR1 SGHVS, CDR2 FNYEAQ. Germline trimming cut 5 bases from V and 4 bases from J; bases unmatched to any gene: 4. CDR3 DNA sequence: TGTGCCAGCAGCAACCGGGACAGGGGAAACACCATATATTTT. This gives the protein CASSNRDRGNTIYF.

The V and J genes are TRBV4-3 and TRBJ2-1; TRBD1 or TRBD2 may be the D gene (6 bases each). CDR3 size: 17 residues. V was shortened by 3 bases and J by 1 base, with 16 bases between the two germline ends. Germline V gives CDR1 LGHNA, CDR2 YSLEER. The CDR3 region is CASSHLGGSLSYNEQFF. DNA of the CDR3: TGCGCCAGCAGCCACCTAGGGGGGAGCTTATCCTACAATGAGCAGTTCTTC.

V gene TRBV12-5 combines with J gene TRBJ1-1; D remains unclear. Germline CDR1 is LGHNT and CDR2 is FRNRAP. This CDR3 is built from 18 residues. V was pared by 2 bases and J by 1 base, with 20 bases between. CDR3 residues: CASGLLPPPTGPNTEAFF. The CDR3 coding sequence is TGTGCTAGTGGTTTGCTCCCCCCCCCGACCGGGCCGAACACTGAAGCTTTCTTT.

This clone was counted between two and nine times. The chain combines TRBV4-1 with TRBJ1-1; a weak D match, TRBD1 (5 bases). Germline V gives CDR1 MGHRA, CDR2 YSYEKL. This CDR3 has 17 amino acids. Trimming shortened V by 0 bases and J by 0 bases, and 14 bases separated the two germline ends. CDR3 protein: CASSQDSGRRVNTEAFF. CDR3 nucleotide sequence: TGCGCCAGCAGCCAAGATTCGGGGCGGAGGGTGAACACTGAAGCTTTCTTT.

This chain connects TRBV13 to TRBJ2-7; TRBD1 aligns across 8 bases. This CDR3 has 17 amino acids. V was pared by 1 base and J by 2 bases, with 10 bases of the junction left unmatched. Looked up from germline, CDR1 is PRHDT and CDR2 is FYEKMQ (reference sequence). CDR3 region: CASSLEGDRDRPYEQYF. In DNA form, the CDR3 reads TGTGCCAGCAGCTTAGAGGGAGACCGGGACAGGCCCTACGAGCAGTACTTC.

The genes are TRBV2 and TRBJ2-1; D is ambiguous. With 5 bases removed from V and 4 bases from J, the gap between germline ends came to 15 bases. This CDR3 spans 15 amino acids. Germline assignment: CDR1 SNHLY and CDR2 FYNNEI. The CDR3 here is CASSIQALSYNEQFF. The DNA of the CDR3 is TGTGCCAGCAGTATACAAGCCTTATCATACAATGAGCAGTTCTTC.

The chain joins TRBV5-5 to TRBJ2-4; D is undetermined. Germline V lookup: CDR1 SGHKS, CDR2 YYEKEE (reference sequence). This CDR3 spans 13 amino acids. V shed 4 bases and J shed 9 bases, with 14 bases lying between them. CDR3 sequence (DNA): TGTGCCAGCAGCCCAGAAGGAATCGCCATTCAGTACTTC. Protein sequence: CASSPEGIAIQYF.

This chain links TRBV7-2 with TRBJ1-1, with a weak D call TRBD1 (5 bases). Germline V gives CDR1 SGHTA, CDR2 FQGNSA. The CDR3 is 15 residues long. V was pared by 5 bases and J by 4 bases, with 17 bases between. CDR3 protein: CASSGYRQSGTEAFF. DNA of the CDR3: TGTGCCAGCAGCGGTTACAGGCAGTCGGGCACTGAAGCTTTCTTT.

The gene calls are TRBV11-2 and TRBJ2-7, with D tentatively TRBD2 (5 bases). This CDR3 is 17 amino acids long. Trimming shortened V by 1 base and J by 3 bases, and 19 bases separated the two germline ends. Germline assignment: CDR1 SGHAT and CDR2 FQNNGV. CDR3 sequence: CASSLGSREGMNYEQYF. The DNA of the CDR3 is TGTGCCAGCAGCTTAGGCTCCCGGGAAGGGATGAACTACGAGCAGTACTTC.

V and J are TRBV2 and TRBJ2-1; 10 nucleotides match TRBD2. The V segment lost 1 base and the J segment 5 bases; nucleotides outside the gene matches: 17. CDR3 length: 20 amino acids. Germline V CDR1 and CDR2: SNHLY, FYNNEI. CDR3 bases: TGTGCCAGCAGTGAAGTAGGCACTAGCGGGGAATCGTCCCATAACAATGAGCAGTTCTTC. It is translated as CASSEVGTSGESSHNNEQFF.

The chain employs TRBV5-6 and TRBJ1-1; D is unresolved. This CDR3 has 13 residues. Per the germline V gene, CDR1 is SGHDT and CDR2 is YYEEEE. Trimming pared 2 bases from V and 13 bases from J, leaving 18 bases between. The CDR3 here is CASSLTEPTVSFF. The CDR3, as DNA: TGTGCCAGCAGCTTAACGGAACCCACGGTTAGTTTCTTT. Based on the CDR3 plus reference TRBV5-6 and TRBJ1-1, the full variable domain is DAGVTQSPTHLIKTRGQQVTLRCSPKSGHDTVSWYQQALGQGPQFIFQYYEEEERQRGNFPDRFSGHQFPNYSSELNVNALLLGDSALYLCASSLTEPTVSFFGQGTRLTVV.

This chain uses TRBV18 with TRBJ1-2; no reliable D call. The CDR3 totals 15 residues. V was clipped by 6 bases and J by 8 bases, with 22 bases between them. Germline V gives CDR1 KGHSH, CDR2 LQKENI. The DNA for the CDR3 is TGTGCCAGCTCGAAAAACTGGGGTCCCCCTAAGGGCTACACCTTC. This codes for CASSKNWGPPKGYTF.

This chain joins TRBV4-3 and TRBJ1-3; TRBD1 aligns across 7 bases. J was trimmed by 0 bases and V by 1 base; bases with no gene match: 9. The CDR3 is 18 residues long. Germline CDR1 reads LGHNA; CDR2 reads YSLEER. CDR3 residues: CASSQGYRGLGSGNTIYF. CDR3 coding DNA: TGCGCCAGCAGCCAAGGGTACAGGGGCCTGGGCTCTGGAAACACCATATATTTT.

This chain uses TRBV7-6 with TRBJ2-1, with D possibly matching TRBD2 (7 bases). Trimming removed 5 bases from V and 2 bases from J, with 13 bases in between. This CDR3 has 15 amino acids. CDR1 is SGHVS and CDR2 is FNYEAQ in the germline V gene. The CDR3 nucleotides read TGTGCCAGCAGCAGTGGGGGGGGCACCTACAATGAGCAGTTCTTC. This gives the protein CASSSGGGTYNEQFF.

This clone has more than one count but fewer than ten. J is TRBJ1-5 and V is TRBV25-1; 10 bases fit TRBD1. Germline V gene sequence: CDR1 MGHDK, CDR2 SYGVNS. Losses at the gene ends were 2 bases for V and 6 bases for J; bases not matched to a gene: 7. The CDR3 is made up of 16 amino acids. The DNA of the CDR3 is TGTGCCAGCAGTGAACCGGGACAGGGGAGCGGTCAGCCCCAGCATTTT. Its translation is CASSEPGQGSGQPQHF.

The rearrangement uses TRBV7-9 and TRBJ2-1; 9 bases align to TRBD2. V shed 0 bases, J shed 6 bases, and the junction held 9 bases outside the gene matches. Per germline, CDR1 SEHNR and CDR2 FQNEAQ (reference sequence). The CDR3 is made up of 17 amino acids. The CDR3 DNA sequence: TGTGCCAGCAGCTTAGCGACATCTAGCGGGGACTCCAATGAGCAGTTCTTC. This codes for CASSLATSSGDSNEQFF.

This clone was found many times. V is TRBV6-1 and J is TRBJ2-7; the match to TRBD1 covers 7 bases. V was clipped by 10 bases and J by 4 bases; unmatched bases: 13. CDR1 and CDR2 (germline): MNHNS, SASEGT. The CDR3 spans 14 residues. The CDR3 coding sequence is TGTGCCACGCAAGAAACAGGGGATTCATACGAGCAGTACTTC. Its protein product is CATQETGDSYEQYF.

This clone occurred once. V is TRBV2 and J is TRBJ1-1; D is ambiguous. The CDR3 is made up of 16 amino acids. In germline, CDR1 is SNHLY, CDR2 FYNNEI. The V end was cut by 3 bases, the J end by 0 bases, with 14 bases between. CDR3 sequence (DNA): TGTGCCAGCAGTGATAACGTAGACATTATGAACACTGAAGCTTTCTTT. Its protein product is CASSDNVDIMNTEAFF.

The V gene is TRBV5-6, the J gene TRBJ1-3, with D unresolved. Germline V gives CDR1 SGHDT, CDR2 YYEEEE. Trimming pared 0 bases from V and 4 bases from J, leaving 20 bases between. This CDR3 contains 18 residues. The CDR3 region is CASSLDGSRVGAGNTIYF. CDR3 in DNA: TGTGCCAGCAGCTTGGATGGCTCCCGAGTGGGCGCGGGAAACACCATATATTTT. The complete variable domain, with remaining parts taken from reference TRBV5-6 and TRBJ1-3, reads DAGVTQSPTHLIKTRGQQVTLRCSPKSGHDTVSWYQQALGQGPQFIFQYYEEEERQRGNFPDRFSGHQFPNYSSELNVNALLLGDSALYLCASSLDGSRVGAGNTIYFGEGSWLTVV.

The genes are TRBV11-2 and TRBJ2-7, with D possibly being TRBD1 (5 bases). V was clipped by 4 bases and J by 4 bases, with 20 bases between them. Germline CDR1 SGHAT, CDR2 FQNNGV. The CDR3 is made up of 16 amino acids. The CDR3: CASSSHLQLGQYEQYF. The CDR3 DNA follows: TGTGCCAGCAGCTCCCACCTTCAACTCGGACAATACGAGCAGTACTTC.

The chain couples TRBV5-4 to TRBJ2-7; D is ambiguous. Between the trimmed V and J ends, which lost 0 bases and 1 base, there was a span of 5 bases. Germline V lookup: CDR1 SGHNT, CDR2 YYREEE (reference sequence). This CDR3 is 13 amino acids long. The CDR3 loop is CASSLGASYEQYF. The CDR3, as DNA: TGTGCCAGCAGCTTGGGCGCTTCCTACGAGCAGTACTTC.